What follows are 4 T cell receptor beta chains derived from one specimen sequenced in a study of T-cell reconstitution after alpha-beta-depleted transplantation in children. Unique molecular identifiers featured in how the TCRbeta library was prepared. TCRdb processed the PCR reads anew with MiXCR; each CDR3 protein has one entry. The table includes approximately 300,000 distinct CDR3 sequences, 10% detected once. The sample in question was PBMCs, obtained before TCRalphabeta/CD19-depleted stem cell transplant. These receptors were obtained from a boy under three years old with acute myeloid leukemia, due to receive a stem cell transplant.

The sample holds many counts of this clonotype. CDR3 residues: CASTVPENTGELFF. The CDR3 coding sequence is TGTGCCAGCACAGTTCCCGAGAACACCGGGGAGCTGTTTTTT. The rearrangement links TRBV6-2 or TRBV6-3 to TRBJ2-2; D gene unclear. The V and J ends lost 7 bases and 1 base respectively, with 10 bases between them. CDR1 and CDR2 from the germline V gene are MNHEY and SVGEGT. The CDR3 sequence is 14 residues long.

This clonotype was recorded many times. The J gene is TRBJ2-5, the V gene TRBV18; 8 bases are a match to TRBD1. The CDR3 has 16 residues. CDR1 is KGHSH, CDR2 LQKENI, per germline. V lost 4 bases and J lost 3; bases outside the gene matches: 10. The CDR3 DNA sequence: TGTGCCAGCTCACGGACAGGGACGGGGAAGAAAGAGACCCAGTACTTC. It is translated as CASSRTGTGKKETQYF.

Details on this clonotype: A read error may explain this, as a much larger clone is one base away. The chain carries TRBV7-9 and TRBJ2-7; D not certain. The CDR3 runs 14 residues. CDR1 SEHNR and CDR2 FQNEAQ come from the germline V gene (reference sequence). The V and J ends lost 8 bases and 3 bases respectively, with 17 bases between them. CDR3: CASGWGPLDYEQYF. DNA of the CDR3: TGTGCCAGCGGCTGGGGTCCTTTAGACTACGAGCAGTACTTC.

This chain uses TRBV27 with TRBJ2-7, with TRBD2 matching over 7 bases. Germline CDR1 reads MNHEY; CDR2 reads SMNVEV (reference sequence). Germline trimming cut 5 bases from V and 1 base from J; bases unmatched to any gene: 5. The CDR3 runs to 14 residues. In DNA, the CDR3 is TGTGCCAGCAGTGTAGCGGGCTATTCCTACGAGCAGTACTTC. Protein product: CASSVAGYSYEQYF.